This T cell receptor beta chain appears in the sequencing data of a study of CD8 T cells in ankylosing spondylitis. Generation of TCR beta libraries employed quantitative 5'-RACE incorporating molecular barcodes. TCRdb fed the 5' RACE reads into MiXCR, producing one record per CDR3 protein. The sample gives 750,000 to 850,000 distinct CDR3 sequences, 10% to 15% of which show up once; roughly 0.51% is in the top ten. This clonotype was counted only a few times. Its target is unknown. The CDR3 runs 15 residues. The V gene's germline CDR1 is SGHRS and CDR2 YFSETQ. V lost 0 bases to trimming and J lost 6 bases; unmatched junction nucleotides: 9. Findings of the study overall: Peripheral blood held disease-linked clones only at relatively low frequency, and these were CD8+. Significant enrichment of disease-linked clones was reportedly seen in matched ankylosing spondylitis synovial fluid. A motif of seven or eight highly homologous TCR beta variants was seen as apparently characteristic of ankylosing spondylitis blood. Reactive arthritis synovial fluid and blood were previously reported to contain some motif variants.

The sample taken for sequencing was blood, either unsorted or a sorted T cell fraction (not recorded which). The V gene is TRBV5-1, the J gene TRBJ2-7; 7 bases match TRBD1. The sequence was collected from a male donor with ankylosing spondylitis. The CDR3 sequence is CASSLADRVGGEQYF. CDR3 nucleotides: TGCGCCAGCAGCTTGGCCGACAGGGTGGGCGGCGAGCAGTACTTC.